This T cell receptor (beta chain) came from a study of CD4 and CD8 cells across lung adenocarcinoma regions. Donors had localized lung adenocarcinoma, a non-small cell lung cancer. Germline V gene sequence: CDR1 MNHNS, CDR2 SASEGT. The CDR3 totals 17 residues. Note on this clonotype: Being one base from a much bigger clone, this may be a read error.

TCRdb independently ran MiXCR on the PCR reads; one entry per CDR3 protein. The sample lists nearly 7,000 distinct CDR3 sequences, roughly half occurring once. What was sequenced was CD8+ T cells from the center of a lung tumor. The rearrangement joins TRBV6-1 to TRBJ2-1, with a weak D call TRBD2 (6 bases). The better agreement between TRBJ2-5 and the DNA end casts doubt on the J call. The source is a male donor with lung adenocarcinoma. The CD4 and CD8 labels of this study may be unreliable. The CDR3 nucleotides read TGTGCCAGCAGTCTGGATGGAGGGGCCCTCTCCCAAGAGACCCAGTACTTC. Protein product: CASSLDGGALSQETQYF.